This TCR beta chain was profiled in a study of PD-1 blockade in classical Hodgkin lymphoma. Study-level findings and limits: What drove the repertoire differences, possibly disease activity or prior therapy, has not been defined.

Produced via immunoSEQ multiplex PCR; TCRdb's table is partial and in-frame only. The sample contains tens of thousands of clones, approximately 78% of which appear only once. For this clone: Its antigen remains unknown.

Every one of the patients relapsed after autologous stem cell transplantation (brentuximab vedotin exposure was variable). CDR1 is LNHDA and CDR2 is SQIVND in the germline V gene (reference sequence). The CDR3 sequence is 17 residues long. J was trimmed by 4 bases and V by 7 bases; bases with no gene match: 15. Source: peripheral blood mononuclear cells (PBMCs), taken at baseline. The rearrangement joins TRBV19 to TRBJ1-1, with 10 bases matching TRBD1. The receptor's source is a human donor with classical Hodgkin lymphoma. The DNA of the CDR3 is TGTGCCAGTACCACGAAAACCGGGACAGGGGAAGGCACTGAAGCTTTCTTT. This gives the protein CASTTKTGTGEGTEAFF. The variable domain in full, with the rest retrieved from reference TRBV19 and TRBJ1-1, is DGGITQSPKYLFRKEGQNVTLSCEQNLNHDAMYWYRQDPGQGLRLIYYSQIVNDFQKGDIAEGYSVSREKKESFPLTVTSAQKNPTAFYLCASTTKTGTGEGTEAFFGQGTRLTVV.